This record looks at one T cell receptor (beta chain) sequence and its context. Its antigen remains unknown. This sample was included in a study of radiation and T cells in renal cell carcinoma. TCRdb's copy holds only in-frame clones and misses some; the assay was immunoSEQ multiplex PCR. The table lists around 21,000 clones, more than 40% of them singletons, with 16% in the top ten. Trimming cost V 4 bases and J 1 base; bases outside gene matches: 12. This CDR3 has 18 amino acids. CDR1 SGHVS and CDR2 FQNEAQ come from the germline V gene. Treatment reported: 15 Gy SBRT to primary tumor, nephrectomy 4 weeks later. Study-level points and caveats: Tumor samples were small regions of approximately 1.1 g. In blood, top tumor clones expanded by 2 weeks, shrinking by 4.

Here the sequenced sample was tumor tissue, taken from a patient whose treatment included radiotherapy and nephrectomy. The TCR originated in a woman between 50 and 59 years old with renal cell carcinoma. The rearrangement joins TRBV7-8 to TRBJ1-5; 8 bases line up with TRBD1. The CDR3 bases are TGTGCCAGCAGCTACAACGCTTGGACAGGGAGAAGCAATCAGCCCCAGCATTTT. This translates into CASSYNAWTGRSNQPQHF.